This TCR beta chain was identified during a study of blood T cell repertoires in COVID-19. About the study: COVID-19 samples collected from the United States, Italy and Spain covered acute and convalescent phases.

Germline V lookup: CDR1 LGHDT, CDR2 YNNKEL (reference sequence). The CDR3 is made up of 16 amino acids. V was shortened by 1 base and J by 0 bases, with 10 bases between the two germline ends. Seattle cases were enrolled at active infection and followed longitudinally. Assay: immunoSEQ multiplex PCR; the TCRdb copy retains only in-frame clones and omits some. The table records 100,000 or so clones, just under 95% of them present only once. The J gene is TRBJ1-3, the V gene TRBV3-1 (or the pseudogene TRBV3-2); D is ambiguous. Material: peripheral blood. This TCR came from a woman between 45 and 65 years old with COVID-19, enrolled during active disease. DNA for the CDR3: TGTGCCAGCAGCCAAGTGGGAGGGTCCTCTGGAAACACCATATATTTT. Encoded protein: CASSQVGGSSGNTIYF.